Following are 5 T cell receptor beta chains from one sample sequenced in a study of Ad26.COV2.S vaccination and SARS-CoV-2 variants. Clones were sequenced by immunoSEQ multiplex PCR, and TCRdb holds only the in-frame ones, with some missing. The table records 150,000 to 200,000 clones, 70% to 90% of them present only once. The sample was peripheral blood, taken after recovery from COVID-19. The source of these receptors is a human donor who had recovered from COVID-19.

The chain has TRBV5-4 and TRBJ1-2; D is unclear. Per germline, CDR1 SGHNT and CDR2 YYREEE (reference sequence). The CDR3 loop spans 13 amino acids. V shed 4 bases and J shed 2 bases, with 9 bases lying between them. CDR3 sequence: CASSQQGNYGYTF. The CDR3 DNA follows: TGTGCCAGCAGCCAACAAGGGAACTATGGCTACACCTTC.

This sequence joins TRBV15 and TRBJ2-2; D remains unclear. V was shortened by 7 bases and J by 0 bases, with 6 bases between the two germline ends. The CDR3 is 13 residues long. Germline V gives CDR1 LNHNV, CDR2 YYDKDF (reference sequence). The CDR3 DNA sequence: TGTGCCACCATGGGCGCGAACACCGGGGAGCTGTTTTTT. Translating gives CATMGANTGELFF.

J is TRBJ2-3 and V is TRBV19, with TRBD1 matching over 7 bases. Germline V gives CDR1 LNHDA, CDR2 SQIVND (reference sequence). This CDR3 comprises 14 residues. The junction had 3 bases not matched to a gene; V was cut back by 6 bases and J by 0 bases. CDR3 nucleotide sequence: TGTGCCAGTAGCCCAGGGGGTAGCACAGATACGCAGTATTTT. This encodes CASSPGGSTDTQYF.

This clone occurred a few times. V is TRBV9 and J is TRBJ1-3; D is unresolved. The germline gives CDR1 SGDLS, CDR2 YYNGEE. Trimming took 3 bases from V and 8 from J, leaving 6 bases between them. The CDR3 sequence is 11 residues long. This CDR3 is CASSGAHTIYF. The DNA for the CDR3 is TGTGCCAGCAGCGGGGCTCACACCATATATTTT.

The chain combines TRBV6-2 or TRBV6-3 with TRBJ2-5; TRBD2 is a possible D gene (6 bases). Germline assignment: CDR1 MNHEY and CDR2 SVGEGT. Trimming took off 5 bases at V and 3 bases at J, with 7 bases between the two ends. The CDR3 covers 12 residues. As DNA, the CDR3 is TGTGCCAGCAGTCCGGGAGAAGAGACCCAGTACTTC. This encodes CASSPGEETQYF.